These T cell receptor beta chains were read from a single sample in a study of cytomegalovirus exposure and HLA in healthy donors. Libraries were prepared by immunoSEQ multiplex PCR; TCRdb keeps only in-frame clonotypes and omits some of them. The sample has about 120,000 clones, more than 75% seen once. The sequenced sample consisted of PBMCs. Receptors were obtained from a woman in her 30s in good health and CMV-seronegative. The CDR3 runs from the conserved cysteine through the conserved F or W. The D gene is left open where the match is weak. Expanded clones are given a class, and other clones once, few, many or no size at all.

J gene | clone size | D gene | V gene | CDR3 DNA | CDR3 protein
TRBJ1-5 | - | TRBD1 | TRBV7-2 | TGTGCCAGCAGTCCGGGACAGGGATATAGCAATCAGCCCCAGCATTTT | CASSPGQGYSNQPQHF
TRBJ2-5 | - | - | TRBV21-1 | TGTGCCAGCAGCAAAAGCGGGGAGCAAGAGACCCAGTACTTC | CASSKSGEQETQYF
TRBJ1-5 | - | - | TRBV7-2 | TGTGCCAGCAGCTTATATCCACCAGGGCCCCAGCATTTT | CASSLYPPGPQHF
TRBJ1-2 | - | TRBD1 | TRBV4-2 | TGTGCCAGCAGCCAAGATCCCCGGGACAGGGAGGGCTATGGCTACACCTTC | CASSQDPRDREGYGYTF
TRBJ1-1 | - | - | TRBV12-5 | TGTGCTAGTGGTTTGGCCCCCCCAGGGGCCACTGAAGCTTTCTTT | CASGLAPPGATEAFF
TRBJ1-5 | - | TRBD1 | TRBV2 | TGTGCCAGCAGTGAAGCGGGGACAGGGACCTCTTATAGCAATCAGCCCCAGCATTTT | CASSEAGTGTSYSNQPQHF
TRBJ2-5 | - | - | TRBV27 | TGTGCCAGCAGTTCAGGAGAGACCCAGTACTTC | CASSSGETQYF
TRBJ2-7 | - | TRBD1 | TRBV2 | TGTGCCAGCAGTGGGACAGGGAAAACCTACGAGCAGTACTTC | CASSGTGKTYEQYF
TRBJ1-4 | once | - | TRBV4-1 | TGCGCCAGCAGCCCGTGGCTGGGCCCCCTTGGGAAACTGTTTTTT | CASSPWLGPLGKLFF
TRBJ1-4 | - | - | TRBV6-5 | TGTGCCATCGACAGCCACCCTAATGAAAAACTGTTTTTT | CAIDSHPNEKLFF
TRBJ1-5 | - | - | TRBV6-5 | TGTGCCAGCAGTTACTCGTCAGAGGGAGGGCAGCCCCAGCATTTT | CASSYSSEGGQPQHF
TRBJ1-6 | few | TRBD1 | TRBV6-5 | TGTGCCAGCAGATGGACAGGCCGTGCACCCCTCCACTTT | CASRWTGRAPLHF
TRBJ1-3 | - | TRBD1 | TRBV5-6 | TGTGCCAGCAGCCTGCCGGGACAGGGGGGAAACACCATATATTTT | CASSLPGQGGNTIYF
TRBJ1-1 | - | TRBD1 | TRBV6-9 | TGTGCCAGCAGTCGCACGACAGGGACTCAGACTGAAGCTTTCTTT | CASSRTTGTQTEAFF
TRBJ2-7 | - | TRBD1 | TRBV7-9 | TGTGCCAGCAGCTCACCGGGACAGGGGTCCTACGAGCAGTACTTC | CASSSPGQGSYEQYF
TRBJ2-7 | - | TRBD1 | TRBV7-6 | TGTGCCAGCAGCCTGGACAGGGTCACCTACGAGCAGTACTTC | CASSLDRVTYEQYF
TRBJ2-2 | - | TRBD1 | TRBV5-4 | TGTGCCAGCCGGGACAGGGCCTCCACCGGGGAGCTGTTTTTT | CASRDRASTGELFF
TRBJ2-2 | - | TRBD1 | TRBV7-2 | TGTGCCAGCAGCTTCACAGGGGGAGGATTGATTTACACCGGGGAGCTGTTTTTT | CASSFTGGGLIYTGELFF
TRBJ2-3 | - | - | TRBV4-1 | TGCGCCAGCAGCCAAGATCCTGGAGATCCTCCTAGCACAGATACGCAGTATTTT | CASSQDPGDPPSTDTQYF
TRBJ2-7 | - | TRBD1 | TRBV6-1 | TGTGCCAGCAGGGAACCGGGACAGGGGACGCACGAGCAGTACTTC | CASREPGQGTHEQYF
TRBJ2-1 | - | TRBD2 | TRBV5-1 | TGCGCCAGCAGCTTGGCAGTTAGCGGGGCAAATGAGCAGTTCTTC | CASSLAVSGANEQFF
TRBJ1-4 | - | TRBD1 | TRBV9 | TGTGCCAGCAGCGTAGGACAGGGGGAAAAGAATGAAAAACTGTTTTTT | CASSVGQGEKNEKLFF
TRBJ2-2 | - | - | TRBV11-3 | TGTGCCAGCAGCTTAAACACGAACACCGGGGAGCTGTTTTTT | CASSLNTNTGELFF
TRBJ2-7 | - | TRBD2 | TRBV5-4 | TGTGCCAGCAGCACTGGGGGGCTAGCGGGGGCCTACGAGCAGTACTTC | CASSTGGLAGAYEQYF
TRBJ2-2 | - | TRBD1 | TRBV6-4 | TGTGCCAGCAGACGGGACAGGGATGGCACCGGGGAGCTGTTTTTT | CASRRDRDGTGELFF